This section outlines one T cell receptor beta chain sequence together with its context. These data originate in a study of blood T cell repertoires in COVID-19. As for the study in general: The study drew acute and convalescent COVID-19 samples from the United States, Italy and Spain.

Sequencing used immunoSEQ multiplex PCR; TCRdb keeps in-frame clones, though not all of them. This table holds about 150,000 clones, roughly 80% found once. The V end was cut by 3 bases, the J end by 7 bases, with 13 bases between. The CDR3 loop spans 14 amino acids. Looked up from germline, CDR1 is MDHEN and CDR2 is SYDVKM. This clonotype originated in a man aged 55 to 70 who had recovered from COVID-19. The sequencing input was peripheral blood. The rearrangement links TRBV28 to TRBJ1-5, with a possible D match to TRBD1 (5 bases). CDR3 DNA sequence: TGTGCCAGCAGTTTGTCCGGGGGTGAACAGCCCCAGCATTTT. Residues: CASSLSGGEQPQHF.